Presented here are 15 T cell receptor beta chains from one specimen sequenced in a study of T cells in Graves' hyperthyroidism and ophthalmopathy. TCR beta CDR3 regions were amplified from RNA. Researchers ran a first-round RT-PCR on the TCR CDR3 using the HTBI primer set. TCRdb independently ran MiXCR on the multiplex PCR reads; one entry per CDR3 protein. Of about 600,000 distinct CDR3 sequences listed, approximately 16% are singletons. Sequencing was carried out using blood. The receptors derive from a woman in her 40s with Graves' ophthalmopathy.

This clonotype was seen a handful of times. The chain links TRBV10-3 to TRBJ2-7, with D possibly matching TRBD1 (6 bases). Germline CDR1 is ENHRY and CDR2 is SYGVKD. The V end lost 6 bases, the J end lost 7 bases, and 13 bases lay between the germline ends. This CDR3 has 12 amino acids. The CDR3 reads CAISDDRSEQYF. The CDR3 DNA is TGTGCCATCAGCGACGACAGGTCTGAGCAGTACTTC.

This clonotype was observed at least ten times. The V and J genes are TRBV2 and TRBJ2-3, with 7 bases that match TRBD1. The CDR3 totals 14 residues. J gave up 3 bases and V 2 bases, and 2 bases lay outside the gene matches. Germline CDR1 reads SNHLY; CDR2 reads FYNNEI. The CDR3 here is CASSEYRGTDTQYF. CDR3 DNA sequence: TGTGCCAGCAGTGAATACAGGGGTACAGATACGCAGTATTTT.

This clonotype occurred a few times. In DNA, the CDR3 is TGCAGTGCAAACCCTAATCAGGGCTCCTATAATTCACCCCTCCACTTT. Its protein product is CSANPNQGSYNSPLHF. The V and J genes are TRBV20-1 and TRBJ1-6; D may be TRBD1 (5 bases). The CDR3 runs 16 residues. The germline CDR1 and CDR2 sequences are DFQATT and SNEGSKA (reference sequence). V dropped 6 bases and J dropped 0 bases, with 15 bases sitting between them.

The rearrangement links TRBV2 to TRBJ2-3; 8 nucleotides match TRBD2. The CDR3 runs 17 residues. V was clipped by 2 bases and J by 4 bases; unmatched bases: 11. From germline, CDR1 is SNHLY and CDR2 FYNNEI. The CDR3 reads CASSESGGAKEADTQYF. The CDR3, as DNA: TGTGCCAGCAGTGAATCCGGGGGGGCCAAAGAGGCAGATACGCAGTATTTT.

This clonotype was seen many times. This rearrangement joins TRBV12-3 or TRBV12-4 to TRBJ1-1, with 8 bases fitting TRBD1. The CDR3 spans 13 residues. V lost 3 bases to trimming and J lost 7 bases; unmatched junction nucleotides: 4. CDR3 in DNA: TGTGCCAGCAGTTTCGGACAGGGATTTGAAGCTTTCTTT. Amino acids: CASSFGQGFEAFF.

This clonotype has just a few counts. The V and J genes are TRBV5-1 and TRBJ1-2; 9 nucleotides line up with TRBD1. Germline loops: CDR1 SGHRS, CDR2 YFSETQ. V gave up 0 bases and J gave up 6 bases; unmatched junction bases: 6. The CDR3 extends over 15 amino acids. In nucleotides, the CDR3 is TGCGCCAGCAGCTTGGACGGGACAGGGAGCGATGGCTACACCTTC. Translating gives CASSLDGTGSDGYTF.

Only a few counts were recorded for this clonotype. This chain connects TRBV7-2 to TRBJ2-3; 12 bases match TRBD2. The CDR3 is made up of 16 amino acids. CDR1 is SGHTA and CDR2 is FQGNSA in the germline V gene. With V trimmed by 6 bases and J by 4 bases, 8 bases remained unmatched. The CDR3 reads CASRPSGGANSDTQYF. The DNA for the CDR3 is TGTGCCAGCAGGCCTAGCGGGGGGGCTAATTCAGATACGCAGTATTTT.

This clonotype was counted at least ten times. The chain couples TRBV7-9 to TRBJ1-5, with 8 positions matching TRBD1. The trim removed 5 bases at V and 7 bases at J, leaving 4 bases unmatched. The CDR3 length is 13 residues. The V gene's germline CDR1 is SEHNR and CDR2 FQNEAQ (reference sequence). CDR3 DNA: TGTGCCAGCAGCCAGGACAGGGTCCAGCCCCAGCATTTT. It specifies CASSQDRVQPQHF.

This clonotype was detected only a few times. The chain is built from TRBV5-1 and TRBJ1-4; 7 bases align to TRBD1. CDR3 length: 14 amino acids. Trimming at V came to 6 bases and at J to 4 bases, leaving 6 bases not matched to a gene. From germline, CDR1 is SGHRS and CDR2 YFSETQ. The CDR3 DNA is TGCGCCAGCACCCCCGGGACAGATAATGAAAAACTGTTTTTT. Protein: CASTPGTDNEKLFF.

This chain connects TRBV13 to TRBJ2-3; 7 bases are shared with TRBD2. V shed 2 bases and J 1 base; nucleotides not matched to a gene: 6. CDR3 length equals 16 residues. Germline V CDR1 and CDR2: PRHDT, FYEKMQ (reference sequence). CDR3 DNA: TGTGCCAGCAGCTTACCCGCGGGAGAGGGCACAGATACGCAGTATTTT. This encodes CASSLPAGEGTDTQYF.

The chain carries TRBV9 and TRBJ2-2, with 10 bases aligning to TRBD1. The V gene's germline CDR1 is SGDLS and CDR2 YYNGEE. This CDR3 comprises 16 residues. With V trimmed by 4 bases and J by 7 bases, 10 bases remained unmatched. CDR3 in DNA: TGTGCCAGCAGCCCTAGTGGGACAGGGGTAAACGGGGAGCTGTTTTTT. This codes for CASSPSGTGVNGELFF.

Ten or more counts support this clonotype. V is TRBV2 and J is TRBJ1-2; 9 nucleotides agree with TRBD1. V dropped 6 bases and J dropped 4; count of bases not matched to a gene: 9. Germline values: CDR1 SNHLY, CDR2 FYNNEI. The CDR3 has 15 residues. The DNA of the CDR3 is TGTGCCAGCAGCTCCTTAGGACAGGGGAGCTATGGCTACACCTTC. It yields the protein CASSSLGQGSYGYTF.

This chain connects TRBV5-6 to TRBJ2-2; TRBD1 matches 8 bases. CDR3 size: 16 residues. J gave up 3 bases and V 1 base, and 5 bases lay outside the gene matches. Germline values: CDR1 SGHDT, CDR2 YYEEEE. CDR3 amino acids: CASSLPAGGYTGELFF. Here the CDR3 DNA reads TGTGCCAGCAGCTTGCCTGCAGGGGGCTACACCGGGGAGCTGTTTTTT. Combining the CDR3 with reference TRBV5-6 and TRBJ2-2 gives the whole variable domain DAGVTQSPTHLIKTRGQQVTLRCSPKSGHDTVSWYQQALGQGPQFIFQYYEEEERQRGNFPDRFSGHQFPNYSSELNVNALLLGDSALYLCASSLPAGGYTGELFFGEGSRLTVL.

Ten or more counts support this clonotype. The gene calls are TRBV2 and TRBJ2-1; TRBD2 is a possible D gene (5 bases). V gave up 5 bases and J gave up 0 bases, with 20 bases separating them. The germline V gene encodes CDR1 SNHLY and CDR2 FYNNEI. CDR3 length equals 18 residues. CDR3 coding DNA: TGTGCCAGCAGTCGAAGAGAAACCCTAGGGAGCTCCTACAATGAGCAGTTCTTC. Translating it yields CASSRRETLGSSYNEQFF.

The CDR3 here is CASSGQGALGDEQFF. CDR3 sequence (DNA): TGTGCCAGCAGTGGACAGGGGGCGTTGGGAGATGAGCAGTTCTTC. The chain is built from TRBV25-1 and TRBJ2-1; 10 bases are shared with TRBD1. V shed 4 bases and J 8 bases; nucleotides not matched to a gene: 8. Looked up from germline, CDR1 is MGHDK and CDR2 is SYGVNS. The CDR3 length is 15 residues.